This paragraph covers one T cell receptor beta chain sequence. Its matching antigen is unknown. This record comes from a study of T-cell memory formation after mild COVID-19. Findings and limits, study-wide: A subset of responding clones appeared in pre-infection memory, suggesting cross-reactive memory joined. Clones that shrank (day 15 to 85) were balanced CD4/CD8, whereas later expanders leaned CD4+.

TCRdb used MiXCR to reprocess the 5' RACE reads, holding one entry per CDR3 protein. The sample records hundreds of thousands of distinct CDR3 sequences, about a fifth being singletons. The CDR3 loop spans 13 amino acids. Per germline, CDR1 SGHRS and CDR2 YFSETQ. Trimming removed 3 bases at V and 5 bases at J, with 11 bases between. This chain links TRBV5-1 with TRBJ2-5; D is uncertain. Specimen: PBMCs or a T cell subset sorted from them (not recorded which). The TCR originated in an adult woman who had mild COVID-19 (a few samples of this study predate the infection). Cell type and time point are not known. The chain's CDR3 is CASSSHFGETQYF. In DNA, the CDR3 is TGCGCCAGCAGCTCGCACTTCGGGGAGACCCAGTACTTC.